This record concerns one T cell receptor beta chain sequence. The antigen it binds to is not known. No base qualities exist here, and no much larger clone lies one base off it. The data belong to a study of blood T cell repertoires in COVID-19 (dated by TCRdb to the early 2020s). Regarding the study in general: Samples from collaborators originated in the United States, Italy and Spain and spanned both the acute and convalescent phases of COVID-19. Samples were obtained from the ongoing ImmuneRACE study (first 160 participants) and from some 1,300 subjects provided by 6 global collaborators. The repertoires were released in a freely available public database intended as a resource for research on the immune response to SARS-CoV-2. The dataset comprised deeply sampled blood TCRbeta repertoires from subjects exposed to, actively infected with, or recovered from COVID-19. The material from the prospective study consisted of cDNA or gDNA derived from T cells, B-cell-depleted T cells, or PBMCs. A de-identified subject ID, COVID-19 status, age in years and sex were almost always included in the sample metadata. Where available, HLA class I and class II types were obtained from metadata supplied by the sample provider rather than from assay-based typing. On the study overall, not on this receptor specifically: Clinical and demographic metadata were provided uncurated, with the amount varying by source and participant.

TCRbeta CDR3 regions were amplified from genomic DNA by means of the immunoSEQ Assay, a bias-controlled multiplex PCR. The authors' pipeline ran thus. The number of nucleated cells in each sample was estimated by amplification of reference gene primers within the assay. To quantify the absolute abundance of each unique TCRbeta CDR3 rearrangement, sequence reads were collapsed and filtered. For each sample, productive Simpson clonality was calculated by taking the square root of Simpson's diversity index across productive rearrangements. TCRdb took over this immuneACCESS table, retaining in-frame rearrangements with V and J assigned. Such tables are incomplete; in checked studies, under half of the missing clones stem from an unresolved V gene, and the remainder is unexplained. For V, J and clone size, that table is used; D and trimming come from the DNA. The sample table shows a few hundred thousand clones, and over 80% are seen once. Clones ranked in the top ten supply 5.5% to 8% of the sample.

At one collaborating source in Seattle, patients were enrolled during active infection and were followed longitudinally through the course of disease. The collaborating institutions used their own protocols to collect whole blood in K2EDTA tubes. For TCRbeta analysis, collaborator samples were shipped as frozen whole blood, as isolated PBMCs, or as DNA extracted from either sample type. The CDR3 covers 16 residues, taking in both the cysteine and the phenylalanine. Only the CDR3 part of the read is kept: 48 bases, read in frame from the first base. V and J are truncated by 0 bases and 2 bases respectively, leaving an intervening sequence of 11 bases. In the germline V gene (reference sequence), CDR1 corresponds to LGHDT and CDR2 to YNNKEL.

The TCR originated in a woman aged 50 to 60 with COVID-19, enrolled during active disease. Sequences were obtained from peripheral blood. This chain joins TRBV3-1 (or the pseudogene TRBV3-2) to TRBJ2-4, with the D gene not confidently named. The CDR3 here reads CASSQDENRSKNIQYF. The sequence in DNA is TGTGCCAGCAGCCAAGATGAAAACAGATCCAAAAACATTCAGTACTTC.